Presented here are 30 T cell receptor beta chains from one specimen sequenced in a study of PD-L1 blockade in urothelial cancer. Stated time point: pretreatment peripheral blood. Profiling relied on immunoSEQ multiplex PCR, and the TCRdb table lists in-frame clones only, not all of them. The repertoire holds some 66,000 clones, with 86% as singletons. Sample: PBMCs, taken around atezolizumab (anti-PD-L1) treatment. These receptors were collected from a man aged 60 to 75 with urothelial cancer.

The chain uses TRBV5-6 and TRBJ1-2, with 8 nucleotides matching TRBD1. Germline CDR1 SGHDT, CDR2 YYEEEE. This CDR3 has 14 residues. V lost 3 bases and J lost 6; bases outside the gene matches: 7. For the CDR3, the DNA is TGTGCCAGCAGCTGGAAGACAGGGGTTAATGGCTACACCTTC. Its protein is CASSWKTGVNGYTF.

The chain combines TRBV28 with TRBJ2-5; 9 nucleotides match TRBD1. Germline values: CDR1 MDHEN, CDR2 SYDVKM. After removal of 4 bases from V and 4 bases from J, the junction contained 10 bases not matched to a gene. This CDR3 region has 16 residues. The CDR3: CASSSGQGAPIETQYF. In DNA form, the CDR3 reads TGTGCCAGCAGTTCGGGACAGGGAGCGCCGATAGAGACCCAGTACTTC.

The CDR3 DNA reads as TGTGCCACCAGCAGAGATAGGACAGGGGCTCCTTTCTTT. This codes for CATSRDRTGAPFF. The chain carries TRBV15 and TRBJ1-1; 9 positions agree with TRBD1. This CDR3 has 13 residues. CDR1 LNHNV and CDR2 YYDKDF come from the germline V gene (reference sequence). Losses at the gene ends were 0 bases for V and 12 bases for J; bases not matched to a gene: 5.

This clone appeared a single time. This chain joins TRBV5-1 and TRBJ2-3, with a weak D call TRBD2 (6 bases). The CDR3 has 14 residues. The ends were cut back, 0 bases at V and 5 bases at J, with 10 bases in the middle. In germline, CDR1 is SGHRS, CDR2 YFSETQ. This CDR3 is CASSLGRAEDTQYF. DNA of the CDR3: TGCGCCAGCAGCTTGGGGAGGGCGGAAGATACGCAGTATTTT.

The J gene is TRBJ2-3, the V gene TRBV5-6; a possible D gene is TRBD2 (5 bases). V lost 6 bases, J lost 5 bases, and 16 bases lay in between. CDR1 is SGHDT, CDR2 YYEEEE, per germline. The length of the CDR3 is 14 residues. DNA of the CDR3: TGTGCCAGCACCCTAGGGTTTAGCGAAGATACGCAGTATTTT. It is translated as CASTLGFSEDTQYF.

The chain uses TRBV10-1 and TRBJ1-5, with 9 positions matching TRBD1. This CDR3 region has 17 residues. CDR1 is WNHNN and CDR2 is SYGVQD in the germline V gene (reference sequence). V was pared by 5 bases and J by 3 bases, with 11 bases of the junction left unmatched. CDR3 sequence: CASSQRTGERINQPQHF. The CDR3 DNA is TGCGCCAGCAGTCAACGGACAGGGGAGCGGATCAATCAGCCCCAGCATTTT.

The chain has TRBV5-4 and TRBJ2-3; 7 nucleotides line up with TRBD1. Germline V CDR1 and CDR2: SGHNT, YYREEE (reference sequence). The CDR3 is 15 amino acids. V shed 0 bases, J shed 2 bases, and the junction held 3 bases outside the gene matches. CDR3 coding DNA: TGTGCCAGCAGCTTGGAGGGGGCCTCCACAGATACGCAGTATTTT. Translated, it gives CASSLEGASTDTQYF.

The chain is built from TRBV11-2 and TRBJ2-5; possibly TRBD1 for D (6 bases). This CDR3 contains 15 residues. V was cut by 5 bases and J by 2 bases, with 15 bases left in between. CDR1 and CDR2 (germline): SGHAT, FQNNGV. CDR3 protein: CASSRDRFGQETQYF. CDR3 nucleotides: TGTGCCAGCAGCCGAGACAGGTTTGGTCAAGAGACCCAGTACTTC.

V gene TRBV2 combines with J gene TRBJ2-7; 8 nucleotides match TRBD1. Germline CDR1 reads SNHLY; CDR2 reads FYNNEI. The CDR3 is made up of 13 amino acids. V trimming: 7 bases; J trimming: 3 bases; junction bases outside the gene matches: 5. CDR3: CASNAGGIYEQYF. In DNA form, the CDR3 reads TGTGCCAGCAACGCAGGGGGCATCTACGAGCAGTACTTC.

The CDR3 is CASDPTGGPGYTF. CDR3 sequence (DNA): TGTGCCAGCGACCCGACAGGGGGCCCTGGCTACACCTTC. The gene calls are TRBV7-2 and TRBJ1-2, with 10 bases that match TRBD1. The CDR3 covers 13 residues. The V gene end was trimmed by 8 bases and the J gene end by 7 bases; junction bases not matched to a gene: 7. Per germline, CDR1 SGHTA and CDR2 FQGNSA.

V and J are TRBV7-3 and TRBJ2-2, with 7 bases matching TRBD2. Germline CDR1 SGHTA, CDR2 FQGTGA. This CDR3 has 16 residues. V gave up 2 bases and J gave up 5 bases; unmatched junction bases: 8. The CDR3 sequence is CASSLLAGETTGELFF. The CDR3 region has the DNA TGTGCCAGCAGCTTACTCGCGGGGGAAACTACCGGGGAGCTGTTTTTT.

The chain carries TRBV7-5 and TRBJ2-2; TRBD1 was called by the table and not checked on the DNA. TRBV7-5 has pseudogene status. This CDR3 region has 16 residues. The CDR3 reads CARSLAFDSNTGELFF. The CDR3 DNA reads TGTGCCAGAAGCTTAGCCTTCGACAGTAACACCGGGGAGCTGTTTTTT.

This chain links TRBV9 with TRBJ1-2; D might be TRBD1 (6 bases). The CDR3 spans 15 residues. V dropped 3 bases and J dropped 1 base, with 13 bases sitting between them. The V gene's germline CDR1 is SGDLS and CDR2 YYNGEE. The CDR3 nucleotides read TGTGCCAGCAGCGCCCGGACAGCTGATAACTATGGCTACACCTTC. Translated, it gives CASSARTADNYGYTF.

V is TRBV6-5 and J is TRBJ1-2, with D perhaps TRBD1 (6 bases). The CDR3 runs 14 residues. The germline CDR1 and CDR2 sequences are MNHEY and SVGAGI. Trimming shortened V by 11 bases and J by 2 bases, and 18 bases separated the two germline ends. CDR3 region: CASTRPGQNYGYTF. The CDR3 DNA follows: TGTGCCTCCACCAGGCCGGGACAAAACTATGGCTACACCTTC.

V gene TRBV18 combines with J gene TRBJ1-6; D is perhaps TRBD1 (5 bases). Per the germline V gene, CDR1 is KGHSH and CDR2 is LQKENI. This CDR3 has 16 amino acids. Trimming removed 0 bases at V and 2 bases at J, with 8 bases between. CDR3 sequence (DNA): TGTGCCAGCTCACCACCCACGGACACCTATAATTCACCCCTCCACTTT. This codes for CASSPPTDTYNSPLHF.

A word on this clone: This CDR3 is also generated by other DNA sequences in the sample. V and J are TRBV7-6 and TRBJ1-3; TRBD1 agrees at 7 bases. The germline CDR1 and CDR2 sequences are SGHVS and FNYEAQ. The V gene end was trimmed by 1 base and the J gene end by 2 bases; junction bases not matched to a gene: 2. CDR3 length: 15 residues. As DNA, the CDR3 is TGTGCCAGCAGCTTAGGGCAGGGGGCTGGAAACACCATATATTTT. Its translation is CASSLGQGAGNTIYF.

The gene calls are TRBV11-1 and TRBJ2-1; the D is unclear. This CDR3 spans 14 amino acids. The germline V gene has CDR1 SGHAT and CDR2 FQDESV (reference sequence). V was shortened by 2 bases and J by 4 bases, with 9 bases between the two germline ends. DNA for the CDR3: TGTGCCAGCAGCTTAAAGATGGAGTACAATGAGCAGTTCTTC. As protein: CASSLKMEYNEQFF.

This chain joins TRBV5-5 and TRBJ2-3; maybe TRBD1 (5 bases). V gave up 3 bases and J gave up 0 bases, with 11 bases separating them. The CDR3 runs 15 residues. Per germline, CDR1 SGHKS and CDR2 YYEKEE (reference sequence). In nucleotides, the CDR3 is TGTGCCAGCAGCTCTTCCAGGGCTAGCACAGATACGCAGTATTTT. Protein: CASSSSRASTDTQYF.

The CDR3 DNA reads as TGTGCCAGCAGCTTAGGTCAGGGGGACACTGAAGCTTTCTTT. It encodes CASSLGQGDTEAFF. The chain joins TRBV7-9 to TRBJ1-1, with 7 bases matching TRBD1. There are 14 residues in the CDR3. Germline loops: CDR1 SEHNR, CDR2 FQNEAQ (reference sequence). The ends lost 1 base at V and 3 bases at J; junction bases unmatched: 2. Looking up the rest from reference TRBV7-9 and TRBJ1-1 gives the full variable domain: DTGVSQNPRHKITKRGQNVTFRCDPISEHNRLYWYRQTLGQGPEFLTYFQNEAQLEKSRLLSDRFSAERPKGSFSTLEIQRTEQGDSAMYLCASSLGQGDTEAFFGQGTRLTVV.

The chain carries TRBV4-1 and TRBJ2-3; possibly TRBD2 for D (6 bases). This CDR3 has 14 amino acids. V was clipped by 4 bases and J by 2 bases, with 10 bases between them. The germline V gene has CDR1 MGHRA and CDR2 YSYEKL. CDR3 sequence: CASSRSGPTDTQYF. The CDR3 DNA is TGCGCCAGCAGCCGGAGCGGGCCCACAGATACGCAGTATTTT.

The chain recombines TRBV18 with TRBJ1-3; possibly TRBD1 for D (6 bases). Trimming took 2 bases from V and 6 from J, leaving 8 bases between them. The CDR3 covers 13 residues. From germline, CDR1 is KGHSH and CDR2 LQKENI. The CDR3 protein is CASSPGGENTIYF. The CDR3 region has the DNA TGTGCCAGCTCACCAGGGGGCGAAAACACCATATATTTT.

The rearrangement uses TRBV6-4 and TRBJ2-3, with 7 bases identical to TRBD1. With V trimmed by 6 bases and J by 0 bases, 9 bases remained unmatched. The CDR3 sequence is 16 residues long. In germline, CDR1 is MRHNA, CDR2 SNTAGT. Here the CDR3 reads CASSPNRGHSTDTQYF. CDR3 coding DNA: TGTGCCAGCAGCCCGAACAGGGGCCATAGCACAGATACGCAGTATTTT.

Here the CDR3 reads CASSLGQARYEQYF. CDR3 sequence (DNA): TGCGCCAGCAGCTTGGGACAGGCACGCTACGAGCAGTACTTC. This chain links TRBV5-1 with TRBJ2-7; D possibly corresponds to TRBD1 (6 bases). From germline, CDR1 is SGHRS and CDR2 YFSETQ. Between the trimmed V and J ends, which lost 0 bases and 3 bases, there was a span of 10 bases. The CDR3 runs to 14 residues.

The chain couples TRBV30 to TRBJ1-2; tentatively, D is TRBD1 (6 bases). Trimming shortened V by 1 base and J by 2 bases, and 11 bases separated the two germline ends. The CDR3 extends over 14 amino acids. The germline CDR1 and CDR2 sequences are GTSNPN and SVGIG (reference sequence). In DNA form, the CDR3 reads TGTGCCTGGAGTGGAAACAGGGCGAACTATGGCTACACCTTC. It is translated as CAWSGNRANYGYTF.

The J gene is TRBJ2-5, the V gene TRBV7-6; 15 bases align to TRBD2. Gene TRBJ2-7 matches the end of the DNA better, so the J call may be wrong. The CDR3 has 18 amino acids. CDR1 is SGHVS and CDR2 is FNYEAQ in the germline V gene. The CDR3 bases are TGTGCCAGCAGCCTACCGGGACTAGCGGGGGGCTCGCGCGGCGAGCAGTACTTC. It encodes CASSLPGLAGGSRGEQYF.

The chain combines TRBV5-1 with TRBJ2-2; D is perhaps TRBD1 (6 bases). Trimming shortened V by 2 bases and J by 5 bases, and 10 bases separated the two germline ends. Germline V gives CDR1 SGHRS, CDR2 YFSETQ. CDR3 length: 14 residues. The CDR3 spells CASSFPQGTGELFF. Here the CDR3 DNA reads TGCGCCAGCAGCTTCCCACAGGGAACCGGGGAGCTGTTTTTT.

The rearrangement uses TRBV19 and TRBJ1-2, with D maybe TRBD1 (6 bases). Germline assignment: CDR1 LNHDA and CDR2 SQIVND (reference sequence). This CDR3 is built from 15 residues. Trimming took off 6 bases at V and 2 bases at J, with 16 bases between the two ends. CDR3 sequence reads: CASRLNQGSNYGYTF. CDR3 sequence (DNA): TGTGCCAGTAGGCTCAACCAGGGGTCCAACTATGGCTACACCTTC. Combining the CDR3 with reference TRBV19 and TRBJ1-2 gives the whole variable domain DGGITQSPKYLFRKEGQNVTLSCEQNLNHDAMYWYRQDPGQGLRLIYYSQIVNDFQKGDIAEGYSVSREKKESFPLTVTSAQKNPTAFYLCASRLNQGSNYGYTFGSGTRLTVV.

This sequence joins TRBV4-3 and TRBJ2-7, with 8 bases matching TRBD1. Trimming removed 6 bases from V and 0 bases from J; junction bases left unmatched: 7. CDR1 is LGHNA, CDR2 YSLEER, per germline. The CDR3 is 15 residues long. CDR3 residues: CASSLDRGISYEQYF. The CDR3 nucleotides read TGCGCCAGCAGTCTCGACAGGGGAATCTCCTACGAGCAGTACTTC.

The chain joins TRBV27 to TRBJ1-5, with D hard to call. This CDR3 is 13 amino acids long. Germline V gives CDR1 MNHEY, CDR2 SMNVEV (reference sequence). Trimming shortened V by 3 bases and J by 4 bases, and 7 bases separated the two germline ends. The CDR3 region has the DNA TGTGCCAGCAGTTTGCGCGAAAATCAGCCCCAGCATTTT. This gives the protein CASSLRENQPQHF.

V and J are TRBV11-2 and TRBJ2-5; 8 bases line up with TRBD1. Per the germline V gene, CDR1 is SGHAT and CDR2 is FQNNGV. V was pared by 1 base and J by 5 bases, with 9 bases of the junction left unmatched. This CDR3 spans 16 amino acids. CDR3 region: CASSLAPRQGSETQYF. CDR3 bases: TGTGCCAGCAGCTTAGCTCCTCGACAGGGGTCGGAGACCCAGTACTTC.